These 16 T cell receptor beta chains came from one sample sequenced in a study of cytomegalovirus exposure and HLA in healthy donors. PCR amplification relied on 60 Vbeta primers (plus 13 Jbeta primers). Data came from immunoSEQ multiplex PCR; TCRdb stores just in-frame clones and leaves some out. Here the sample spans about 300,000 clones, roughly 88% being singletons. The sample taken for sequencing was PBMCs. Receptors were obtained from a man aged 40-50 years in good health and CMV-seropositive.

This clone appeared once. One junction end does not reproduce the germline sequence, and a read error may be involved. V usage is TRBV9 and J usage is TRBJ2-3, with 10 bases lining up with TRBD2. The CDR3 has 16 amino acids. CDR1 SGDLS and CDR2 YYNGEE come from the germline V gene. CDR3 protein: CASSWGPSGGTDTQYF. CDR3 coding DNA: TGTGCCAGCAGCTGGGGTCCTAGCGGGGGCACGGATACGCAGTATTTT.

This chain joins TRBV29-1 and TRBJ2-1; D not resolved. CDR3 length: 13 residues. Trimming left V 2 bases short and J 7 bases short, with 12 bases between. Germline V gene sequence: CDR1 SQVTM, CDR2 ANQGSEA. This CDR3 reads CSVELETVNEQFF. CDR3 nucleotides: TGCAGCGTTGAACTGGAAACAGTGAATGAGCAGTTCTTC.

This CDR3 reads CASSLPGRGQVYGYTF. CDR3 coding DNA: TGTGCCAGCAGCTTACCGGGCAGGGGGCAAGTCTATGGCTACACCTTC. V and J are TRBV7-9 and TRBJ1-2, with TRBD1 identical over 8 bases. Germline V lookup: CDR1 SEHNR, CDR2 FQNEAQ (reference sequence). There are 16 residues in the CDR3. Trimming cost V 2 bases and J 4 bases; bases outside gene matches: 9.

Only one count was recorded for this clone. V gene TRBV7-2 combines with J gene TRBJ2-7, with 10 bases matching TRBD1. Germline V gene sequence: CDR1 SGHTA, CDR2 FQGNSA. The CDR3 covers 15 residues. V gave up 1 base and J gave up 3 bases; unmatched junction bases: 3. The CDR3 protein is CASSLVGTGDYEQYF. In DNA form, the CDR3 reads TGTGCCAGCAGCTTAGTAGGGACAGGGGACTACGAGCAGTACTTC.

The CDR3 sequence: CASSLGLNTEAFF. The CDR3 bases are TGCGCCAGCAGCTTGGGGCTGAACACTGAAGCTTTCTTT. The chain links TRBV5-1 to TRBJ1-1, with D hard to call. CDR1 is SGHRS and CDR2 is YFSETQ in the germline V gene. Trimming cost V 0 bases and J 0 bases, with 3 bases left between them. This CDR3 is 13 amino acids long. Full variable domain (outside the CDR3, taken from reference TRBV5-1 and TRBJ1-1): KAGVTQTPRYLIKTRGQQVTLSCSPISGHRSVSWYQQTPGQGLQFLFEYFSETQRNKGNFPGRFSGRQFSNSRSEMNVSTLELGDSALYLCASSLGLNTEAFFGQGTRLTVV.

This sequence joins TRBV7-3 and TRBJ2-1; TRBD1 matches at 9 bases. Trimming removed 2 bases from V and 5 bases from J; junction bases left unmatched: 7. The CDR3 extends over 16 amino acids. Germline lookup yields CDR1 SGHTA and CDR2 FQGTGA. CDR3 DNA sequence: TGTGCCAGCAGCTTACCCCCGGGGACAGGGAACAATGAGCAGTTCTTC. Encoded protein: CASSLPPGTGNNEQFF.

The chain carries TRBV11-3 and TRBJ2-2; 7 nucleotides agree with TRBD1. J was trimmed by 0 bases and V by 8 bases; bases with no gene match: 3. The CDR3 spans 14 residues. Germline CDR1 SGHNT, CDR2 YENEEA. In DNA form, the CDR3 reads TGTGCCAGCGCCGGGACAGCGAACACCGGGGAGCTGTTTTTT. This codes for CASAGTANTGELFF.

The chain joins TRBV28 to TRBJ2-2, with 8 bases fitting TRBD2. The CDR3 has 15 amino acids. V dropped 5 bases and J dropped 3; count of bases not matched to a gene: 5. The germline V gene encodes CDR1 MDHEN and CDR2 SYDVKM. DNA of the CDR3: TGTGCCAGCAGTATCGGGACTAGAGACACCGGGGAGCTGTTTTTT. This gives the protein CASSIGTRDTGELFF.

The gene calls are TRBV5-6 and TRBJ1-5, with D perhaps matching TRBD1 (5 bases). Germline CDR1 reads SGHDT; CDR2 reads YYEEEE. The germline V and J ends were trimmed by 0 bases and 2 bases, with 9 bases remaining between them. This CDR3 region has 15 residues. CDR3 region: CASSLGGAGNQPQHF. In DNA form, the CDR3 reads TGTGCCAGCAGCTTGGGGGGCGCGGGCAATCAGCCCCAGCATTTT.

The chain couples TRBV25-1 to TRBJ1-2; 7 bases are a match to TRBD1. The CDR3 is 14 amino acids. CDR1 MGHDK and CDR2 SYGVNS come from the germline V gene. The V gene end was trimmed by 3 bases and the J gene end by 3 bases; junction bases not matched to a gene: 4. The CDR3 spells CASSDPGGYYGYTF. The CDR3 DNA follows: TGTGCCAGCAGTGACCCAGGGGGGTACTATGGCTACACCTTC.

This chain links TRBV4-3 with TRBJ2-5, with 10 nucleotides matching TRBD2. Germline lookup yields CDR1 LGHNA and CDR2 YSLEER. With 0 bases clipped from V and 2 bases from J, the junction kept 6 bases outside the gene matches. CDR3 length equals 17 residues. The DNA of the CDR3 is TGCGCCAGCAGCCAAGATTTAGGACTAGCGGTACAAGAGACCCAGTACTTC. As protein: CASSQDLGLAVQETQYF.

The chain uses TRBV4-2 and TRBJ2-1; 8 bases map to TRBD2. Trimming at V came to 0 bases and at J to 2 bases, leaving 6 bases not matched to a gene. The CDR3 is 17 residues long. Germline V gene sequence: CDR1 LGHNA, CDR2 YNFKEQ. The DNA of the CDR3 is TGTGCCAGCAGCCAAGATCCAACTAGCGGTCCCTACAATGAGCAGTTCTTC. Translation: CASSQDPTSGPYNEQFF.

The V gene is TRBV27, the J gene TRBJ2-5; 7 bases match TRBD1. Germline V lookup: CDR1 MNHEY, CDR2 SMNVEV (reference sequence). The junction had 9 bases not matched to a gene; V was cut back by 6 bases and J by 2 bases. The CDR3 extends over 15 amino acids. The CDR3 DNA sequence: TGTGCCAGCAGCCAACCCGGGACAGCTCAAGAGACCCAGTACTTC. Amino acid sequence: CASSQPGTAQETQYF.

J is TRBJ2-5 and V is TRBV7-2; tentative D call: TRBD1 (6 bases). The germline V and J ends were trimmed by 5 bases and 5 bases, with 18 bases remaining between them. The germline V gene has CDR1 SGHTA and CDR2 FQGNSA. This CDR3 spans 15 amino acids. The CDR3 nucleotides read TGTGCCAGCAGCGACCAGGGACCAGGGGTGGAGACCCAGTACTTC. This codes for CASSDQGPGVETQYF.

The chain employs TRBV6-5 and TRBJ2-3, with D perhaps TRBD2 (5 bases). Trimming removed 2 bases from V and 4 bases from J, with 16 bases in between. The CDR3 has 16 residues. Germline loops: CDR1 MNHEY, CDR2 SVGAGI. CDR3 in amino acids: CASSYADPRGSDTQYF. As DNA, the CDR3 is TGTGCCAGCAGTTACGCCGACCCACGCGGGTCAGATACGCAGTATTTT.

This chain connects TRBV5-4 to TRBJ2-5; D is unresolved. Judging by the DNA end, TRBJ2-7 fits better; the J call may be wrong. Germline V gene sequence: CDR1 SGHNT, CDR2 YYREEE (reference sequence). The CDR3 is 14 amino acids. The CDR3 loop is CASSFGQDSYEQYF. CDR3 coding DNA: TGTGCCAGCAGCTTCGGCCAGGACTCCTACGAGCAGTACTTC.